Below are 6 T cell receptor beta chains sequenced from a single sample in a study of T-cell memory formation after mild COVID-19. Using its own MiXCR run on the 5' RACE reads, TCRdb lists one record per CDR3 protein. Of about 320,000 distinct CDR3 sequences listed, 14% are singletons. Sequencing was carried out using PBMCs or a T cell subset sorted from them (not recorded which). The receptors shown here come from a young man who had mild COVID-19 (a few samples of this study predate the infection). Cell type and time point are not known.

This sequence joins TRBV4-1 and TRBJ1-4, with no clear D. The germline V gene encodes CDR1 MGHRA and CDR2 YSYEKL. The ends were cut back, 4 bases at V and 4 bases at J, with 16 bases in the middle. CDR3 length equals 16 residues. CDR3 nucleotide sequence: TGCGCCAGCAGCCTCGGTACCCCCGGTGGTAATGAAAAACTGTTTTTT. Its translation is CASSLGTPGGNEKLFF.

The gene calls are TRBV7-9 and TRBJ1-1, with D possibly TRBD1 on 5 matching bases. The ends were cut back, 0 bases at V and 3 bases at J, with 11 bases in the middle. The CDR3 spans 15 residues. Germline V lookup: CDR1 SEHNR, CDR2 FQNEAQ (reference sequence). The CDR3 nucleotides read TGTGCCAGCAGCTTAGCTCAGGGTGGATACACTGAAGCTTTCTTT. Amino acid sequence: CASSLAQGGYTEAFF.

This clonotype was seen only a few times. The chain is built from TRBV7-2 and TRBJ2-5; D is uncertain. Germline loops: CDR1 SGHTA, CDR2 FQGNSA. The CDR3 runs 13 residues. The V end was cut by 3 bases, the J end by 3 bases, with 8 bases between. The CDR3, as DNA: TGTGCCAGCAGCTTGTTCCGGGAAGAGACCCAGTACTTC. It translates to CASSLFREETQYF.

This clonotype has at least ten counts. This chain connects TRBV18 to TRBJ1-2; D gene unclear. Germline loops: CDR1 KGHSH, CDR2 LQKENI. This CDR3 is 13 amino acids long. Trimming removed 6 bases from V and 10 bases from J, with 18 bases in between. CDR3 in DNA: TGTGCCAGCTCCGCCCCAGAGCAGGACGCCTACACCTTC. Protein sequence: CASSAPEQDAYTF.

The rearrangement joins TRBV10-3 to TRBJ2-5, with unresolved D. Germline CDR1 ENHRY, CDR2 SYGVKD. The CDR3 contains 12 residues. V shed 7 bases and J shed 2 bases, with 8 bases lying between them. The DNA of the CDR3 is TGTGCCATCAAAAGGGAACAAGAGACCCAGTACTTC. Protein: CAIKREQETQYF.

V gene TRBV4-1 combines with J gene TRBJ2-2, with D unresolved. Trimming removed 1 base from V and 3 bases from J, with 6 bases in between. Germline V gene lookup returns CDR1 MGHRA and CDR2 YSYEKL. The CDR3 contains 14 residues. CDR3 sequence: CASSQGADTGELFF. For the CDR3, the DNA is TGCGCCAGCAGCCAAGGTGCCGACACCGGGGAGCTGTTTTTT.